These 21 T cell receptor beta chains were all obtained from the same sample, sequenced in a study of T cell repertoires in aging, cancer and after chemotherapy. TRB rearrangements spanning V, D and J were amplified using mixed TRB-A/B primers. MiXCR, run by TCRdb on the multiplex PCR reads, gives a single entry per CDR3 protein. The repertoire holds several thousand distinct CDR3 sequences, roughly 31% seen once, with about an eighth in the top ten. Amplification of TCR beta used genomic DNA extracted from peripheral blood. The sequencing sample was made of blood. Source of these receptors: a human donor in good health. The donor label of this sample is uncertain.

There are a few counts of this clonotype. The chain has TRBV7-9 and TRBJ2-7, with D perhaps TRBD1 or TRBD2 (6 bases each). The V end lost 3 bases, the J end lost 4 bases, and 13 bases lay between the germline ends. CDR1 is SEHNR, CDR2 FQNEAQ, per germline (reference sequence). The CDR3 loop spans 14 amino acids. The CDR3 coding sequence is TGTGCCAGCAGCTTGGGGGGCCAGGGGTACGAGCAGTACTTC. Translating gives CASSLGGQGYEQYF.

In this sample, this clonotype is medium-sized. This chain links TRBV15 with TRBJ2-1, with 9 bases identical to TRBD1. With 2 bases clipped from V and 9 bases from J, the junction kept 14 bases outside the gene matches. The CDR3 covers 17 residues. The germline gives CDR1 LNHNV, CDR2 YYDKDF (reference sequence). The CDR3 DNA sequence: TGTGCCACCAGCAGAAAAACAGGGGGCGGGAAAGGCGGTGAGCAGTTCTTC. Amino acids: CATSRKTGGGKGGEQFF.

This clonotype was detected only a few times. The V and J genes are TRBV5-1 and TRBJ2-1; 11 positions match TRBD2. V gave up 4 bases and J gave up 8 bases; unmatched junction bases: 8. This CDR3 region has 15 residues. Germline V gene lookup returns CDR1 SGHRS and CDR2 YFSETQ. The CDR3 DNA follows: TGCGCCAGCAGCAGCCTAGCGGGGGGAAGGGATGAGCAGTTCTTC. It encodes CASSSLAGGRDEQFF. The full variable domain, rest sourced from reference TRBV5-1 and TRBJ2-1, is KAGVTQTPRYLIKTRGQQVTLSCSPISGHRSVSWYQQTPGQGLQFLFEYFSETQRNKGNFPGRFSGRQFSNSRSEMNVSTLELGDSALYLCASSSLAGGRDEQFFGPGTRLTVL.

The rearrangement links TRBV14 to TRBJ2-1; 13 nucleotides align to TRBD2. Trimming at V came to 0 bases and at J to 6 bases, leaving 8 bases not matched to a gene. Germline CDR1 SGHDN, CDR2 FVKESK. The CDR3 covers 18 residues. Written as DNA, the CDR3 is TGTGCCAGCAGCCAAGAAGGCGGAGGACTAGCGGGGGCCAATGAGCAGTTCTTC. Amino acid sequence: CASSQEGGGLAGANEQFF.

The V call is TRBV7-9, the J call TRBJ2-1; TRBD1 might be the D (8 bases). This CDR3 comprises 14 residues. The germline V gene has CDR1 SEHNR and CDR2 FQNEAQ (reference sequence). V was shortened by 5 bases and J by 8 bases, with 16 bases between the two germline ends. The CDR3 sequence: CASSLRQGRDEQFF. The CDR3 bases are TGTGCCAGCAGCCTTCGACAGGGGAGGGATGAGCAGTTCTTC.

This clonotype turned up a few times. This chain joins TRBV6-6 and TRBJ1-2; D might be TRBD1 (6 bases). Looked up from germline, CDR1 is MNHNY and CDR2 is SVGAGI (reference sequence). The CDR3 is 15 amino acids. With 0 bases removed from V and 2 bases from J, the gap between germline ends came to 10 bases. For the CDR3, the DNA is TGTGCCAGCAGTTACTCACAGGGAGGGAACTATGGCTACACCTTC. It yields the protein CASSYSQGGNYGYTF.

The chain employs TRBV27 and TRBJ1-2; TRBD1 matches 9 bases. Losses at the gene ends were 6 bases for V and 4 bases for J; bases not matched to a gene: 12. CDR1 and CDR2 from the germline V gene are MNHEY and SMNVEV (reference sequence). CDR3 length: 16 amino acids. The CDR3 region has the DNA TGTGCCAGCAGCAGCGCCGTGGGACAGGGTATCTATGGCTACACCTTC. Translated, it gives CASSSAVGQGIYGYTF.

CDR3 amino acids: CASSYSRTGELFF. The DNA of the CDR3 is TGTGCCAGCAGTTACTCCCGCACCGGGGAGCTGTTTTTT. This chain links TRBV6-5 with TRBJ2-2; no definite D call. Germline V gene lookup returns CDR1 MNHEY and CDR2 SVGAGI. V lost 0 bases, J lost 4 bases, and 3 bases lay in between. The CDR3 runs 13 residues.

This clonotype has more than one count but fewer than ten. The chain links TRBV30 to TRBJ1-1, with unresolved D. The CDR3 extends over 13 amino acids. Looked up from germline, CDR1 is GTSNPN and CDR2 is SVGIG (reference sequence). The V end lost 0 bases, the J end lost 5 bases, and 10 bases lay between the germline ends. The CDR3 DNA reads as TGTGCCTGGAGTGTACTGGAGGGAACTGAAGCTTTCTTT. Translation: CAWSVLEGTEAFF.

The CDR3 here is CASTSRGDTQYF. The CDR3 nucleotides are TGTGCCAGCACCTCCCGGGGGGATACGCAGTATTTT. The chain carries TRBV6-5 and TRBJ2-3; maybe TRBD2 (6 bases). The V gene's germline CDR1 is MNHEY and CDR2 SVGAGI. V shed 7 bases and J shed 6 bases, with 11 bases lying between them. The CDR3 has 12 residues.

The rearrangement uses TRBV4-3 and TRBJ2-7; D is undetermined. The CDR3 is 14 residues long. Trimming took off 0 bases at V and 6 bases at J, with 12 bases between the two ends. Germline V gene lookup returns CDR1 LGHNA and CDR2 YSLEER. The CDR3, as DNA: TGCGCCAGCAGCCAAGACGCCGTTTTCTTCGAGCAGTACTTC. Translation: CASSQDAVFFEQYF.

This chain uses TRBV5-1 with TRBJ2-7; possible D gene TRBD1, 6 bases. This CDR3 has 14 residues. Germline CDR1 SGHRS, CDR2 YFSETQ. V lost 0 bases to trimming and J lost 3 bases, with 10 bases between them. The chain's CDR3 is CASSLAQGFYEQYF. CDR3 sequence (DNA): TGCGCCAGCAGCTTGGCTCAGGGGTTCTACGAGCAGTACTTC.

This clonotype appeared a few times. CDR3 coding DNA: TGTGCCAGCAGTTTACAGGGGGCTGCTCCTTGGGAATATGGCTACACCTTC. Its protein is CASSLQGAAPWEYGYTF. The chain couples TRBV6-5 to TRBJ1-2; TRBD1 matches 9 bases. The CDR3 consists of 17 residues. Germline assignment: CDR1 MNHEY and CDR2 SVGAGI. With 4 bases clipped from V and 5 bases from J, the junction kept 14 bases outside the gene matches.

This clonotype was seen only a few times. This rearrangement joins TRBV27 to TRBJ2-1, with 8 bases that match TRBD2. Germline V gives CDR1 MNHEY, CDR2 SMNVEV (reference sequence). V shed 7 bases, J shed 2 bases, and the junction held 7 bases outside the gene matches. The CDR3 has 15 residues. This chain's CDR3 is CASTFGGGTYNEQFF. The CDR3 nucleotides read TGTGCCAGCACCTTCGGGGGGGGGACCTACAATGAGCAGTTCTTC.

In DNA form, the CDR3 reads TGCGCCAGCAGCGAGTCACAGGGGACGAACACTGAAGCTTTCTTT. As protein: CASSESQGTNTEAFF. The rearrangement links TRBV5-1 to TRBJ1-1, with TRBD1 matching over 7 bases. With V trimmed by 4 bases and J by 1 base, 7 bases remained unmatched. The CDR3 consists of 15 residues. CDR1 is SGHRS, CDR2 YFSETQ, per germline. Looking up the rest from reference TRBV5-1 and TRBJ1-1 gives the full variable domain: KAGVTQTPRYLIKTRGQQVTLSCSPISGHRSVSWYQQTPGQGLQFLFEYFSETQRNKGNFPGRFSGRQFSNSRSEMNVSTLELGDSALYLCASSESQGTNTEAFFGQGTRLTVV.

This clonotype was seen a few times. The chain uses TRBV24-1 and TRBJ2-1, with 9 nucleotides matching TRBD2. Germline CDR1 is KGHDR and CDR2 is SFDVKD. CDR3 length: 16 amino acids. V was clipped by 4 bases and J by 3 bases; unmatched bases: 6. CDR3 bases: TGTGCCACCAGTGACCTTAGCGGGGGCCGCTACAATGAGCAGTTCTTC. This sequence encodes CATSDLSGGRYNEQFF.

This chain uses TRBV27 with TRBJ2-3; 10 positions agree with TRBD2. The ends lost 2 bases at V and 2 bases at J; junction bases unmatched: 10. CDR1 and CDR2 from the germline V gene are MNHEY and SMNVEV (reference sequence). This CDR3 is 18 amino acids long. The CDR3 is CASSLGFSGGRTTDTQYF. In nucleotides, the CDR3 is TGTGCCAGCAGTTTAGGTTTTAGCGGGGGGCGAACCACAGATACGCAGTATTTT.

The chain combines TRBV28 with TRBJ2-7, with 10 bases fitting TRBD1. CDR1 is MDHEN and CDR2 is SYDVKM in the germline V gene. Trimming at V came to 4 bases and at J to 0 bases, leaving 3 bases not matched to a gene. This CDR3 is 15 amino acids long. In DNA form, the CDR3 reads TGTGCCAGCAGTTCGGGACAGGGGTACTCCTACGAGCAGTACTTC. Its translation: CASSSGQGYSYEQYF.

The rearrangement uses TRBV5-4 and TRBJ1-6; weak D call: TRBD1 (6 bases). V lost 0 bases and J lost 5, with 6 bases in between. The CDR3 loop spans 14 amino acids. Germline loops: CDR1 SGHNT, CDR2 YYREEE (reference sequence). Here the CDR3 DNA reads TGTGCCAGCAGCTTGGGACAGGATAATTCACCCCTCCACTTT. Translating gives CASSLGQDNSPLHF.

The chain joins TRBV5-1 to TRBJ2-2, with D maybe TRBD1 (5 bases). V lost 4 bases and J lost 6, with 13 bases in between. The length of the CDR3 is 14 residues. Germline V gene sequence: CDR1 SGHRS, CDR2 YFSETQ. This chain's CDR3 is CASSDQGVAGELFF. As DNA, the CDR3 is TGCGCCAGCAGCGACCAGGGTGTCGCCGGGGAGCTGTTTTTT. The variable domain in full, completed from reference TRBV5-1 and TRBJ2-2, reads KAGVTQTPRYLIKTRGQQVTLSCSPISGHRSVSWYQQTPGQGLQFLFEYFSETQRNKGNFPGRFSGRQFSNSRSEMNVSTLELGDSALYLCASSDQGVAGELFFGEGSRLTVL.

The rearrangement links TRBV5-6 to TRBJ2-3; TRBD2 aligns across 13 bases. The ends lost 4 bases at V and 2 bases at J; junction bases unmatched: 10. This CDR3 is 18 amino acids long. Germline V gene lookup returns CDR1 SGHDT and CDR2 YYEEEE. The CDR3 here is CASSPGGTSGDFTDTQYF. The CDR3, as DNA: TGTGCCAGCAGCCCTGGGGGGACTAGCGGGGACTTCACAGATACGCAGTATTTT.